The T cell receptor beta chain described here comes from a study of cytomegalovirus exposure and HLA in healthy donors. Study as a whole: Drawn from HLA-typed donors, 65 million to 100 million unique TCRs were held in an early data release.

Study-level findings and limits: Most of the CMV-associated TCR beta chains (in a later analysis) appeared to be HLA-restricted.

13 Jbeta primers and 60 Vbeta primers were used for the PCR. Using immunoSEQ multiplex PCR, the repertoire was profiled, and TCRdb retains in-frame clones only, with some absent. The table records 200,000 to 250,000 clones, 82% of them present only once. There are 13 residues in the CDR3. V was cut by 6 bases and J by 1 base, with 6 bases left in between. The germline V gene encodes CDR1 ENHRY and CDR2 SYGVKD. As regards this clone: Antigen specificity is unknown.

This TCR derives from a woman in her 40s in good health and CMV-seropositive. This chain joins TRBV10-3 and TRBJ2-2, with D possibly being TRBD2 (6 bases). The sequencing sample was made of PBMCs. The DNA for the CDR3 is TGTGCCATCAGGGGGGGGAACACCGGGGAGCTGTTTTTT. Translated: CAIRGGNTGELFF.